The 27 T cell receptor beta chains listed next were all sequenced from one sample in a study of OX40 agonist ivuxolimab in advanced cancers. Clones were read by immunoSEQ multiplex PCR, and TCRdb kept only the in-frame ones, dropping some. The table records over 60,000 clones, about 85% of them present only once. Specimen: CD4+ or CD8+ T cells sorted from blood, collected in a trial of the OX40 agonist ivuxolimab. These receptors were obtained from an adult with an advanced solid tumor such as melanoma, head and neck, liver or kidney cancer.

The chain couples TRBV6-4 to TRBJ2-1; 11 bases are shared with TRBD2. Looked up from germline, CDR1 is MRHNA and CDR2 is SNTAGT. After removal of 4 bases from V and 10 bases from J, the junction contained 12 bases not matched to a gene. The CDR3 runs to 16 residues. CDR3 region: CASSARLAGPLSEQFF. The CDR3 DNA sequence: TGTGCCAGCAGTGCCCGACTAGCGGGGCCGTTATCGGAGCAGTTCTTC.

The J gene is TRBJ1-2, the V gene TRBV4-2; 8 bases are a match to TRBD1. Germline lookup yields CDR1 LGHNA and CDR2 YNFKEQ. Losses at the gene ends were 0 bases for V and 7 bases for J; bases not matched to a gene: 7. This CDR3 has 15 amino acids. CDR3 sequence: CASSQDWTGPRGYTF. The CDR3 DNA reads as TGTGCCAGCAGCCAAGATTGGACAGGGCCCCGTGGCTACACCTTC.

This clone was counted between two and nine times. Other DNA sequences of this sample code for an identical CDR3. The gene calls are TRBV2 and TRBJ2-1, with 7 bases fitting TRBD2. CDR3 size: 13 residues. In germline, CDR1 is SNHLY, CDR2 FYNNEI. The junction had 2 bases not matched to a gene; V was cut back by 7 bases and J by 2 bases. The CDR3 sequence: CASTGGTYNEQFF. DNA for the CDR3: TGTGCCAGCACGGGGGGAACCTACAATGAGCAGTTCTTC.

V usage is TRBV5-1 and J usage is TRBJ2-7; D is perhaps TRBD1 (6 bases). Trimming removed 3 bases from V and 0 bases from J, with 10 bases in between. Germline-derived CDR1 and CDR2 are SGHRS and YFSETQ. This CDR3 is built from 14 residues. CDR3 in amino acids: CASSYTDSSYEQYF. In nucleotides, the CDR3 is TGCGCCAGCAGCTACACGGACAGCTCCTACGAGCAGTACTTC.

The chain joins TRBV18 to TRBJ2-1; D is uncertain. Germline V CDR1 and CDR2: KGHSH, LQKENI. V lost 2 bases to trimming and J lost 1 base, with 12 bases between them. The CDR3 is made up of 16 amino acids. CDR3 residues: CASSPLSGISYNEQFF. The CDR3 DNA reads TGTGCCAGCTCACCATTGTCCGGAATATCCTACAATGAGCAGTTCTTC.

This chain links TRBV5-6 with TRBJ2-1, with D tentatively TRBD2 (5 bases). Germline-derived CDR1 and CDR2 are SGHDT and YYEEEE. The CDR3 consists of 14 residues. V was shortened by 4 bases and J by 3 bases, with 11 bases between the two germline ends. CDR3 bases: TGTGCCAGCAGCAGGACCGGGAACTACAATGAGCAGTTCTTC. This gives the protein CASSRTGNYNEQFF.

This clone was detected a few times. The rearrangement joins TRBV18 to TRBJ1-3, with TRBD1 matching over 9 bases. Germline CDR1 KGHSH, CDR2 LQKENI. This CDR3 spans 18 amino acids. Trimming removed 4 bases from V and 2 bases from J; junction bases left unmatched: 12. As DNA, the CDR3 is TGTGCCAGCTCACTAATCGATCCGGGACAGGGAGCTGGAAACACCATATATTTT. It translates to CASSLIDPGQGAGNTIYF.

Written as DNA, the CDR3 is TGTGCCAGTAGTATCAGCGGGACAGGGCCGGGCACAGATACGCAGTATTTT. This translates into CASSISGTGPGTDTQYF. This rearrangement joins TRBV19 to TRBJ2-3; 9 bases fit TRBD1. V was clipped by 3 bases and J by 1 base; unmatched bases: 8. Germline lookup yields CDR1 LNHDA and CDR2 SQIVND (reference sequence). The CDR3 consists of 17 residues.

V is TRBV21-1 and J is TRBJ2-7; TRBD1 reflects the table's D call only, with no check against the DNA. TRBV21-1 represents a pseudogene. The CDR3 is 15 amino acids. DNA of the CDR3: TGTGCCAGCAGCTCTCCGGGGACAGAGGACTACGAGCAGTACTTC. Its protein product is CASSSPGTEDYEQYF.

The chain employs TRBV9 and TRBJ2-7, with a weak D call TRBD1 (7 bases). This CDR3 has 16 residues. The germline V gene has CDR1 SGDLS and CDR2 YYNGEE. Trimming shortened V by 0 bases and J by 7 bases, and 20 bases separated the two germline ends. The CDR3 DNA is TGTGCCAGCAGCGTAGCTGGAGGGGGCTTGGAAGGAGAGCAGTACTTC. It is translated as CASSVAGGGLEGEQYF.

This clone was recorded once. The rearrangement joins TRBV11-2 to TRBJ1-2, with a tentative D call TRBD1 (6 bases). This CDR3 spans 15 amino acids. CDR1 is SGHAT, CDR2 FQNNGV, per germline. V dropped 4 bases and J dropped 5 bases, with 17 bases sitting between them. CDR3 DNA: TGTGCCAGCAGCTGGACCCCCGGGACATCATATGGCTACACCTTC. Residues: CASSWTPGTSYGYTF.

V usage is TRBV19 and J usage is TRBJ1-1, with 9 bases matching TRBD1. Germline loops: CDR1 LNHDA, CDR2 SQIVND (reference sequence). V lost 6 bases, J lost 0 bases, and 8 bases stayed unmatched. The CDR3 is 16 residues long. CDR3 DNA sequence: TGTGCCAGTAGGCCACTACAGGGGGCTGTGAACACTGAAGCTTTCTTT. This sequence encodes CASRPLQGAVNTEAFF.

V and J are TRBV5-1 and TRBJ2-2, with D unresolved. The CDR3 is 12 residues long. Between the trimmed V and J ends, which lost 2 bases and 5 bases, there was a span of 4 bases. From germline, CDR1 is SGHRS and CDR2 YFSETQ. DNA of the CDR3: TGCGCCAGCAGCTTCGGGACCGGGGAGCTGTTTTTT. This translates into CASSFGTGELFF.

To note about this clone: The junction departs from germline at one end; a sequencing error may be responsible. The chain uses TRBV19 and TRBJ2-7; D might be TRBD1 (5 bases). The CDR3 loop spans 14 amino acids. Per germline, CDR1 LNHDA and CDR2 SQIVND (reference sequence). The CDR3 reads CASCMGRPCYEQYF. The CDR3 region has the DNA TGTGCCAGTTGTATGGGGCGGCCCTGCTACGAGCAGTACTTC.

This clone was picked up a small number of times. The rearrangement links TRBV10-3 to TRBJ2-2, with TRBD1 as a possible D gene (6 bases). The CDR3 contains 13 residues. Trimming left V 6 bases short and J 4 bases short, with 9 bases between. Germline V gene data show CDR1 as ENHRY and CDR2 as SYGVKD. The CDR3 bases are TGTGCCATCAGAGGGGGATCCACCGGGGAGCTGTTTTTT. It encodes CAIRGGSTGELFF.

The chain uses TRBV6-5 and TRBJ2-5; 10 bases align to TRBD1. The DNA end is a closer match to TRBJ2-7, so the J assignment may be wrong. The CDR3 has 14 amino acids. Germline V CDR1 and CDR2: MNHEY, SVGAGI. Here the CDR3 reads CASSRTGGSYEQYF. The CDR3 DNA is TGTGCCAGCAGTCGGACAGGGGGGTCCTACGAGCAGTACTTC.

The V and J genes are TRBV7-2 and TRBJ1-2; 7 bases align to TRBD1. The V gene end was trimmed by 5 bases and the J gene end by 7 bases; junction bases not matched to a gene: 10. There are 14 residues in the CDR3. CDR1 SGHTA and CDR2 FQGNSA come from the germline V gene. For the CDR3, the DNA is TGTGCCAGCAGCCCAGGGGGAAGGCTCCGTGGCTACACCTTC. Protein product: CASSPGGRLRGYTF. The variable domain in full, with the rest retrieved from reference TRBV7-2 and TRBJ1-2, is GAGVSQSPSNKVTEKGKDVELRCDPISGHTALYWYRQSLGQGLEFLIYFQGNSAPDKSGLPSDRFSAERTGGSVSTLTIQRTQQEDSAVYLCASSPGGRLRGYTFGSGTRLTVV.

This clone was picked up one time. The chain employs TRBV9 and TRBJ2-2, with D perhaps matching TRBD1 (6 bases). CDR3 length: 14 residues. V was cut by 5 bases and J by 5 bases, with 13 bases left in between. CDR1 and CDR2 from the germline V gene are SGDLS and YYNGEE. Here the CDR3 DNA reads TGTGCCAGCAGAGGGGCAGGGGATACCGGGGAGCTGTTTTTT. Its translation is CASRGAGDTGELFF.

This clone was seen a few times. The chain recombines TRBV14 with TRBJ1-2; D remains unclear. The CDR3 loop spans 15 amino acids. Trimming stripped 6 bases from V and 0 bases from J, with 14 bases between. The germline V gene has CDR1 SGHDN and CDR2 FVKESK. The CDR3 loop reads CASRPLGLANYGYTF. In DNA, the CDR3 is TGTGCCAGCAGGCCCCTGGGCTTAGCTAACTATGGCTACACCTTC.

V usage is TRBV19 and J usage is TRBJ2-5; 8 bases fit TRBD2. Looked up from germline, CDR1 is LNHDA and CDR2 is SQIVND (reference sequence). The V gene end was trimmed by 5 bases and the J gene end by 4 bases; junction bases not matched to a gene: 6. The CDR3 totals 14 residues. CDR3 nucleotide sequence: TGTGCCAGTAGTCCCGGACTAGCAGGAGAGACCCAGTACTTC. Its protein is CASSPGLAGETQYF.

CDR3 loop: CASSWVGGAGNEQFF. The CDR3 DNA sequence: TGTGCCAGCAGCTGGGTGGGAGGGGCAGGCAATGAGCAGTTCTTC. This chain joins TRBV7-2 and TRBJ2-1; 7 positions match TRBD2. Trimming at V came to 4 bases and at J to 6 bases, leaving 9 bases not matched to a gene. Germline CDR1 SGHTA, CDR2 FQGNSA. The CDR3 has 15 amino acids.

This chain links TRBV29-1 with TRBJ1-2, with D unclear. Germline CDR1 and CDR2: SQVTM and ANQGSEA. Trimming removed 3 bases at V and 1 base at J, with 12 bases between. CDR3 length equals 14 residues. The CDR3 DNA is TGCAGCGTTGATGATAGGGAGCATAACTATGGCTACACCTTC. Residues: CSVDDREHNYGYTF.

DNA for the CDR3: TGTGCCAGCAGCTTAGACAGGGGAAACACCATATATTTT. The encoded protein is CASSLDRGNTIYF. V gene TRBV11-2 combines with J gene TRBJ1-3; D uncertain. Germline values: CDR1 SGHAT, CDR2 FQNNGV. Trimming removed 0 bases from V and 4 bases from J, with 4 bases in between. CDR3 length: 13 residues.

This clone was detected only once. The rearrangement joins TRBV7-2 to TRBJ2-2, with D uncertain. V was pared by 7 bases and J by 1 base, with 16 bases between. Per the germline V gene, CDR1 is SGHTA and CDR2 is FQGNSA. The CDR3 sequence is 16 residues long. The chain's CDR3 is CASNLPGRLNTGELFF. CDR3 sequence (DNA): TGTGCCAGCAACCTCCCAGGCAGGTTGAACACCGGGGAGCTGTTTTTT.

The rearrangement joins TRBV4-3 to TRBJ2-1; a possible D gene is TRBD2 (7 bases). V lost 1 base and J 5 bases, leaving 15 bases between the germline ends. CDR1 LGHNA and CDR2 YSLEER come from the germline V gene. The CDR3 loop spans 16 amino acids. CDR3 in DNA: TGCGCCAGCAGCCAAGCTGGGGGGGGCCTCAACAATGAGCAGTTCTTC. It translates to CASSQAGGGLNNEQFF.

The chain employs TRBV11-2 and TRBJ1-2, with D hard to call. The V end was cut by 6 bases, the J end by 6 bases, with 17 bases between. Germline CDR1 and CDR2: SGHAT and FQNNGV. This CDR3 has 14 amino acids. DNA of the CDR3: TGTGCCAGCAGTTCTCTTAAACTAAGGGATGGCTACACCTTC. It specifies CASSSLKLRDGYTF. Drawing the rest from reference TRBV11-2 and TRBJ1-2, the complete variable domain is EAGVAQSPRYKIIEKRQSVAFWCNPISGHATLYWYQQILGQGPKLLIQFQNNGVVDDSQLPKDRFSAERLKGVDSTLKIQPAKLEDSAVYLCASSSLKLRDGYTFGSGTRLTVV.

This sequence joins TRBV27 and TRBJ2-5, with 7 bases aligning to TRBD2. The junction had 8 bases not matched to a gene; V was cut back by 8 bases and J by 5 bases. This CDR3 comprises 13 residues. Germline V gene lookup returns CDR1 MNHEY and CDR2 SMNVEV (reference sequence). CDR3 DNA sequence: TGTGCCAGCGGCCCTGCGGGGGTGGAGACCCAGTACTTC. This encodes CASGPAGVETQYF.